This note documents a single T cell receptor beta chain sequence. Its target is unknown. The CDR3 length is 14 residues. The ends were cut back, 4 bases at V and 3 bases at J, with 11 bases in the middle. Germline CDR1 is SGHDT and CDR2 is YYEEEE. This entry is derived from a study of cytomegalovirus exposure and HLA in healthy donors. Findings and limits, study-wide: Rare TCR sequences predominated, though certain public TCRs were found in many donors. Association of a missense DCLRE1C variant with TCR beta V- and J-gene trimming was reported in a later analysis. Some 150 TCR beta chains were listed as cytomegalovirus-associated. Using a false discovery rate of 0.05, a later analysis showed that 15,000 to 20,000 TCR beta sequences were associated with HLA alleles.

The PCR ran on 60 Vbeta and 13 Jbeta primers. Libraries were prepared by immunoSEQ multiplex PCR; TCRdb keeps only in-frame clonotypes and omits some of them. The sample records about 200,000 clones, about 13% being singletons. Material for sequencing was PBMCs. The TCR sequence derives from a man aged 45 to 65 in good health and CMV-seropositive. The chain employs TRBV5-6 and TRBJ1-3, with D uncertain. DNA of the CDR3: TGTGCCAGCAGCCCCCTGCCGGTTGGAAACACCATATATTTT. Protein product: CASSPLPVGNTIYF.